This T cell receptor beta chain was captured in a study of CD8 T cells in Susac syndrome. Study information: Intravenous immunoglobulin alone or corticosteroids were being given to patients with Susac syndrome at blood draw, unless they were therapy-naive.

The recently defined diagnostic criteria for definite or probable disease were met by the Susac syndrome patients. It was with random hexamers that about 0.45 to 1 ug RNA was reverse transcribed. The method of amplification for TCR beta CDR3 was immunoSEQ multiplex PCR, covering 54 Vbeta and 13 Jbeta. TCRdb reprocessed the immunoSEQ multiplex PCR reads with MiXCR, giving one entry per CDR3 protein. The sample has about 180,000 distinct CDR3 sequences, just under 95% seen once. Germline CDR1 SGHAT, CDR2 FQNNGV. There are 16 residues in the CDR3. J was trimmed by 3 bases and V by 7 bases; bases with no gene match: 12.

Sequencing was carried out using CD4+ T cells from PBMCs. The genes are TRBV11-2 and TRBJ2-4, with 7 bases fitting TRBD1. This receptor was obtained from a human donor with Susac syndrome. The CDR3 sequence is CASKHLRGIGKNIQYF. CDR3 sequence (DNA): TGTGCCAGCAAACACCTCAGGGGGATTGGCAAAAACATTCAGTACTTC.